Detailed here is one TCR beta chain. Its cognate antigen is unknown. The germline gives CDR1 SGHRS, CDR2 YFSETQ. The CDR3 is 13 residues long. V was clipped by 0 bases and J by 5 bases, with 8 bases between them. This specimen belongs to a study of cytomegalovirus exposure and HLA in healthy donors. A multiplex PCR was run with 60 Vbeta primers and 13 Jbeta primers. The repertoire was sequenced with immunoSEQ multiplex PCR; TCRdb's copy has only in-frame clones and lacks some. The sample yields 85,000 to 120,000 clones, around four fifths seen once. Overall study findings and caveats: Apparent HLA restriction characterized most CMV-associated TCR beta chains in a later analysis.

The sequencing sample was made of PBMCs. The receptor was derived from a man in his forties in good health and CMV-seronegative. J is TRBJ2-5 and V is TRBV5-1; tentatively, D is TRBD2 (5 bases). In DNA, the CDR3 is TGCGCCAGCAGCTTGGTCGAGCGGGAGACCCAGTACTTC. It translates to CASSLVERETQYF. Full variable domain (outside the CDR3, taken from reference TRBV5-1 and TRBJ2-5): KAGVTQTPRYLIKTRGQQVTLSCSPISGHRSVSWYQQTPGQGLQFLFEYFSETQRNKGNFPGRFSGRQFSNSRSEMNVSTLELGDSALYLCASSLVERETQYFGPGTRLLVL.